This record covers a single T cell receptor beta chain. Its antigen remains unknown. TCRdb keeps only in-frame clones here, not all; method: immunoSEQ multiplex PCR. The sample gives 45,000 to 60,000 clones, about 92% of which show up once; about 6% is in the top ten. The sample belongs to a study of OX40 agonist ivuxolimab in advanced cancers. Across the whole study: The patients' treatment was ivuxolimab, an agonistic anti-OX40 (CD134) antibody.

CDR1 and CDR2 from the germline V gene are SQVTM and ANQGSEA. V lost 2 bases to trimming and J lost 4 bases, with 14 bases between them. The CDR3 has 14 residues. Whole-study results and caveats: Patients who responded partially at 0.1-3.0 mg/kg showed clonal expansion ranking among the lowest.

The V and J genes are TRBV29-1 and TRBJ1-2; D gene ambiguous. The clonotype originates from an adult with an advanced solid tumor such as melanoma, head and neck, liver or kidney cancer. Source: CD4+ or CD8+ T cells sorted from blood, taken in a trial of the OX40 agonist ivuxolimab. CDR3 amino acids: CSVEIAQGLYGYTF. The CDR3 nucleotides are TGCAGCGTTGAAATTGCCCAAGGGCTCTATGGCTACACCTTC.